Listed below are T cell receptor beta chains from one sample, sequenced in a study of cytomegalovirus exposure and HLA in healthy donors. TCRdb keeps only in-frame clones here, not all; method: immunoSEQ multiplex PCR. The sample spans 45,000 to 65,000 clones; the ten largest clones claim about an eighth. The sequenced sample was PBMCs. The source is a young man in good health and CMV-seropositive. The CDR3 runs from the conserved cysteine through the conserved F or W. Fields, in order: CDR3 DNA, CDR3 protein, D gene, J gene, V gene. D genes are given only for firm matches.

CDR3nt: TGTGCCAGTAAAAAGGGAGCTAGCGGGAGTAATCAGTACGAGCAGTACTTC
CDR3aa: CASKKGASGSNQYEQYF
d_gene: TRBD2
j_gene: TRBJ2-7
v_gene: TRBV19

CDR3nt: TGTGCCAGCTCACCACAACTACAGGGGGACCACGAGCAGTACTTC
CDR3aa: CASSPQLQGDHEQYF
d_gene: TRBD1
j_gene: TRBJ2-7
v_gene: TRBV18

CDR3nt: TGTGCCAGCAGTCCGAGTGCAACTAATGAAAAACTGTTTTTT
CDR3aa: CASSPSATNEKLFF
d_gene: -
j_gene: TRBJ1-4
v_gene: TRBV6-4

CDR3nt: TGTGCCAGCAGCCCGACAGGGCGGAATAATGAAAAACTGTTTTTT
CDR3aa: CASSPTGRNNEKLFF
d_gene: TRBD1
j_gene: TRBJ1-4
v_gene: TRBV7-9

CDR3nt: TGCGCCAGCAGTGGGACTAGCGGGAGCTCCTACAATGAGCAGTTCTTC
CDR3aa: CASSGTSGSSYNEQFF
d_gene: TRBD2
j_gene: TRBJ2-1
v_gene: TRBV10-1

CDR3nt: TGTGCCAGCAGCACTGGTCTAGCGGGAGCAGACGAGCAGTACTTC
CDR3aa: CASSTGLAGADEQYF
d_gene: TRBD2
j_gene: TRBJ2-7
v_gene: TRBV5-4

CDR3nt: TGTGCCAGCAGCTTCGGGACACCTAATCAGCCCCAGCATTTT
CDR3aa: CASSFGTPNQPQHF
d_gene: -
j_gene: TRBJ1-5
v_gene: TRBV11-2

CDR3nt: TGTGCAAGTCGCTTAGTGCTAGCGAACACCGGGGAGCTGTTTTTT
CDR3aa: CASRLVLANTGELFF
d_gene: -
j_gene: TRBJ2-2
v_gene: TRBV12-2

CDR3nt: TGTGCCAGCATGGGGACTAGCGGAACGAACACCGGGGAGCTGTTTTTT
CDR3aa: CASMGTSGTNTGELFF
d_gene: TRBD2
j_gene: TRBJ2-2
v_gene: TRBV7-2

CDR3nt: TGCGCCAGCAGCCCGCGGGCAGGGGGCTACGAGCAGTACTTC
CDR3aa: CASSPRAGGYEQYF
d_gene: TRBD1
j_gene: TRBJ2-7
v_gene: TRBV5-1

CDR3nt: TGTGCCAGCTACAGGGGGCTAGAAGAAAAACTGTTTTTT
CDR3aa: CASYRGLEEKLFF
d_gene: TRBD1
j_gene: TRBJ1-4
v_gene: TRBV2

CDR3nt: TGTGCCAGCAGCTGGGCGGGGCGGGGGGATCAGCCCCAGCATTTT
CDR3aa: CASSWAGRGDQPQHF
d_gene: -
j_gene: TRBJ1-5
v_gene: TRBV5-5

CDR3nt: TGTGCCAGCAGCCTTTACAGGACGCAGTATTTT
CDR3aa: CASSLYRTQYF
d_gene: -
j_gene: TRBJ2-3
v_gene: TRBV14

CDR3nt: TGTGCCTGGAGACGCGGAAACAATGAGCAGTTCTTC
CDR3aa: CAWRRGNNEQFF
d_gene: -
j_gene: TRBJ2-1
v_gene: TRBV30

CDR3nt: TGTGCCAGCAGCTTGGTTACAGGGCTTTCGACGAACACTGAAGCTTTCTTT
CDR3aa: CASSLVTGLSTNTEAFF
d_gene: -
j_gene: TRBJ1-1
v_gene: TRBV5-4

CDR3nt: TGTGCCAGCACCGAGATAGCGGGAGTTGGGGAGCAGTTCTTC
CDR3aa: CASTEIAGVGEQFF
d_gene: TRBD2
j_gene: TRBJ2-1
v_gene: TRBV6-1

CDR3nt: TGTGCCAGTAGTATAAGGCAGGGTGGTGAAAAACTGTTTTTT
CDR3aa: CASSIRQGGEKLFF
d_gene: -
j_gene: TRBJ1-4
v_gene: TRBV19

CDR3nt: TGTGCTAGCAGCTTAGCTAGCGGGAACACCGGGGAGCTGTTTTTT
CDR3aa: CASSLASGNTGELFF
d_gene: TRBD2
j_gene: TRBJ2-2
v_gene: TRBV7-7

CDR3nt: TGTGCCAGCAGGTCAATCAAGAGACAGGGTGGACAGCCCCAGCATTTT
CDR3aa: CASRSIKRQGGQPQHF
d_gene: TRBD1
j_gene: TRBJ1-5
v_gene: TRBV27

CDR3nt: TGTGCCAGCAGCCCCATCGGGACTAGCGGGAGTGAGCAGTTCTTC
CDR3aa: CASSPIGTSGSEQFF
d_gene: TRBD2
j_gene: TRBJ2-1
v_gene: TRBV9

CDR3nt: TGTGCCAGCAGCTTGGGGGGGGCGAGCGGAACTTACGAGCAGTACTTC
CDR3aa: CASSLGGASGTYEQYF
d_gene: -
j_gene: TRBJ2-7
v_gene: TRBV7-2

CDR3nt: TGCGCCAGCAGCCAGGGGACAGGGGGAAACACCATATATTTT
CDR3aa: CASSQGTGGNTIYF
d_gene: TRBD1
j_gene: TRBJ1-3
v_gene: TRBV4-1

CDR3nt: TGTGCCAGCTCACCAAGAGTAGGAACAGGCCGAGAAAAACTGTTTTTT
CDR3aa: CASSPRVGTGREKLFF
d_gene: -
j_gene: TRBJ1-4
v_gene: TRBV18

CDR3nt: TGTGCCAGCAGTTTCGTACAATCGTGGCAGGAACTTACTGAAGCTTTCTTT
CDR3aa: CASSFVQSWQELTEAFF
d_gene: -
j_gene: TRBJ1-1
v_gene: TRBV28

CDR3nt: TGTGCCAGCAGTTATGGTTACCCGGGGGAGCAGTACTTC
CDR3aa: CASSYGYPGEQYF
d_gene: -
j_gene: TRBJ2-5
v_gene: TRBV27

CDR3nt: TGTGCCAGCAGCTTATTGTACACAGATACGCAGTATTTT
CDR3aa: CASSLLYTDTQYF
d_gene: -
j_gene: TRBJ2-3
v_gene: TRBV7-9

CDR3nt: TGTGCCAGCAGTTTAAGGGGACAGGGGAACACCGGGGAGCTGTTTTTT
CDR3aa: CASSLRGQGNTGELFF
d_gene: TRBD1
j_gene: TRBJ2-2
v_gene: TRBV27

CDR3nt: TGTGCCAGCAGCCCTAAGGGCGGGAGGTACAATGAGCAGTTCTTC
CDR3aa: CASSPKGGRYNEQFF
d_gene: TRBD2
j_gene: TRBJ2-1
v_gene: TRBV5-4

CDR3nt: TGTGCCAGCTCAAATCCGGGACTAGGAGGGCGAGGCGAGCAGTACTTC
CDR3aa: CASSNPGLGGRGEQYF
d_gene: TRBD2
j_gene: TRBJ2-7
v_gene: TRBV18

CDR3nt: TGTGCCACTTGGGGCAGGGTGGACACCGGGGAGCTGTTTTTT
CDR3aa: CATWGRVDTGELFF
d_gene: -
j_gene: TRBJ2-2
v_gene: TRBV6-1

CDR3nt: TGTGCCAGTAGTATGGACAGGGGCACAGATACGCAGTATTTT
CDR3aa: CASSMDRGTDTQYF
d_gene: TRBD1
j_gene: TRBJ2-3
v_gene: TRBV19

CDR3nt: TGTGCCAGTAGTATACAGAACACTGAAGCTTTCTTT
CDR3aa: CASSIQNTEAFF
d_gene: -
j_gene: TRBJ1-1
v_gene: TRBV19

CDR3nt: TGTGCCACCCAGATGAACACTGAAGCTTTCTTT
CDR3aa: CATQMNTEAFF
d_gene: -
j_gene: TRBJ1-1
v_gene: TRBV5-4

CDR3nt: TGTGCCAGCAGTTATGGGGGGGGAAATGAGCAGTTCTTC
CDR3aa: CASSYGGGNEQFF
d_gene: TRBD2
j_gene: TRBJ2-1
v_gene: TRBV27

CDR3nt: TGTGCCAGCAGTGAAGCGCGATCCCTTGAGGAAAGCTCCTACAATGAGCAGTTCTTC
CDR3aa: CASSEARSLEESSYNEQFF
d_gene: -
j_gene: TRBJ2-1
v_gene: TRBV6-1

CDR3nt: TGTGCCAGCAGCCCAGGGACTAGCGGGAGGGAAGCAGATACGCAGTATTTT
CDR3aa: CASSPGTSGREADTQYF
d_gene: TRBD2
j_gene: TRBJ2-3
v_gene: TRBV4-2

CDR3nt: TGTGCCAGCAGCTTAGGGTTCGAGGGCAATGAGCAGTTCTTC
CDR3aa: CASSLGFEGNEQFF
d_gene: -
j_gene: TRBJ2-1
v_gene: TRBV7-2